The clone carrying this T cell receptor (beta chain) has more than one count but fewer than ten. The CDR3 runs to 17 residues. Germline V gene sequence: CDR1 MGHRA, CDR2 YSYEKL. Trimming shortened V by 1 base and J by 1 base, and 16 bases separated the two germline ends. The data originate from a study of T cells after yellow fever vaccination. TCRdb ran MiXCR on the 5' RACE reads and lists one entry per CDR3 protein. This table has just over 300,000 distinct CDR3 sequences, 3.6% appearing once. Sequencing used PBMCs, obtained on the day of the yellow fever booster vaccination. This TCR came from a young man who received the YFV17D yellow fever vaccine. This rearrangement joins TRBV4-1 to TRBJ1-1; tentatively, D is TRBD1 (6 bases). CDR3 bases: TGCGCCAGCAGCCAAGTTGGGGCAGGGGAGTGGAACACTGAAGCTTTCTTT. Its protein product is CASSQVGAGEWNTEAFF.